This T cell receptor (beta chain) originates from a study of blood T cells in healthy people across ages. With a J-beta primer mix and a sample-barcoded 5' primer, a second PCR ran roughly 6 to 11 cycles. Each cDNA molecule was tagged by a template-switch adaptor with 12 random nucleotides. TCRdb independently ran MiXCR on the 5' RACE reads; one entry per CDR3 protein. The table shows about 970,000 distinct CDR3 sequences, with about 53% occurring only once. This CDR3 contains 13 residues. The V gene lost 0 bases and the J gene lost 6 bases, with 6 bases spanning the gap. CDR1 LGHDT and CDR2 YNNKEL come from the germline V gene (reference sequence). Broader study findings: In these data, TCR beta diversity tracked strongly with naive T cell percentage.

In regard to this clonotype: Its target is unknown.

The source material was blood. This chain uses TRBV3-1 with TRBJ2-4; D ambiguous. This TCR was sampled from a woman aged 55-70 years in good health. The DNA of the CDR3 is TGTGCCAGCAGCCAAGATCTAGGAAACATTCAGTACTTC. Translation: CASSQDLGNIQYF. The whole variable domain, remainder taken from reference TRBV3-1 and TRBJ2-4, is DTAVSQTPKYLVTQMGNDKSIKCEQNLGHDTMYWYKQDSKKFLKIMFSYNNKELIINETVPNRFSPKSPDKAHLNLHINSLELGDSAVYFCASSQDLGNIQYFGAGTRLSVL.